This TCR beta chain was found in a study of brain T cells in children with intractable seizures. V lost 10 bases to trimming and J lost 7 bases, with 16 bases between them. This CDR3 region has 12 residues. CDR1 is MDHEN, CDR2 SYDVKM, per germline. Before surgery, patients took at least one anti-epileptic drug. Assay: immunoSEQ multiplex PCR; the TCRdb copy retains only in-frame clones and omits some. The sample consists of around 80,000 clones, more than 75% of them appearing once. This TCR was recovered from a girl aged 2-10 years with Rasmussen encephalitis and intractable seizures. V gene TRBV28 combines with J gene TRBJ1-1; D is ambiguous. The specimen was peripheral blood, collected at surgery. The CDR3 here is CATSGWGNEAFF. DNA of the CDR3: TGTGCCACCAGCGGGTGGGGAAATGAAGCTTTCTTT.